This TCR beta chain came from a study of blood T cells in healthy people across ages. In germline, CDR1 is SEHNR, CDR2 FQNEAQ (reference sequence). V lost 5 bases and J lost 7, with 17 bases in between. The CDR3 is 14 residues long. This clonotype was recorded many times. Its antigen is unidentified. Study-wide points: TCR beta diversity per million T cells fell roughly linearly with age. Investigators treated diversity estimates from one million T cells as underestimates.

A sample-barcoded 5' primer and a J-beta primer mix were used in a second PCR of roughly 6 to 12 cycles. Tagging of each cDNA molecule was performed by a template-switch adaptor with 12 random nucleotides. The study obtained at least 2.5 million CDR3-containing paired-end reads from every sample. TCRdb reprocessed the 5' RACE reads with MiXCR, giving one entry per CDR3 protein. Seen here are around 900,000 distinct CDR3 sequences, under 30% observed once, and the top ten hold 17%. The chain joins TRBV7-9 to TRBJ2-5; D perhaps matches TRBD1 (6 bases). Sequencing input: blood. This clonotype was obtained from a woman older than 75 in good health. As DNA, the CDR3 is TGTGCCAGCAGCGCCGCGGACAGTGGCGGGACCCAGTACTTC. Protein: CASSAADSGGTQYF.